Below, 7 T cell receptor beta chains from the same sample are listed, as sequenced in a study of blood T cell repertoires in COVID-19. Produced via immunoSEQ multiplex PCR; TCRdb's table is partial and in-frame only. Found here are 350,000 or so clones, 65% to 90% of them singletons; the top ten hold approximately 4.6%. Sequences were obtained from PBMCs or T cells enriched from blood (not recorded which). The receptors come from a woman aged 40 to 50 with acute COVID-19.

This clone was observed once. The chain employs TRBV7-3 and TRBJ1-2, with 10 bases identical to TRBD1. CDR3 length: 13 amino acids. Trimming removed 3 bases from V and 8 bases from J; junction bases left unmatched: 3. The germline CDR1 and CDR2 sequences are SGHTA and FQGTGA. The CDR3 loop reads CASSFDRGQGYTF. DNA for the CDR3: TGTGCCAGCAGCTTCGACAGGGGGCAGGGCTACACCTTC.

The CDR3: CAGRGQGPGDTQYF. CDR3 in DNA: TGTGCCGGGAGAGGACAGGGACCGGGAGATACGCAGTATTTT. V is TRBV28 and J is TRBJ2-3, with 8 bases that match TRBD1. Per the germline V gene, CDR1 is MDHEN and CDR2 is SYDVKM. Trimming at V came to 11 bases and at J to 5 bases, leaving 12 bases not matched to a gene. The CDR3 is 14 amino acids.

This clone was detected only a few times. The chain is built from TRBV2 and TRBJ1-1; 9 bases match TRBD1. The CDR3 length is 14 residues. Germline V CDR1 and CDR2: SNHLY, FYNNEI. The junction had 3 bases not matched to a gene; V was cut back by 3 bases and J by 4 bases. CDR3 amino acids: CASSESDRGTEAFF. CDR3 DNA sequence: TGTGCCAGCAGTGAGTCGGACAGGGGCACTGAAGCTTTCTTT.

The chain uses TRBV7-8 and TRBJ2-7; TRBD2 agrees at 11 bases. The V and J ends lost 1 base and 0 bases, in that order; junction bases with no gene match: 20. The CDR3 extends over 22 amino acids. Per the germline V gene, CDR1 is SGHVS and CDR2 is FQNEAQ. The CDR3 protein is CASSLVLPSGGKYRSNSYEQYF. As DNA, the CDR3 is TGTGCCAGCAGCTTAGTTCTGCCTAGCGGGGGGAAATACCGTTCGAACTCCTACGAGCAGTACTTC.

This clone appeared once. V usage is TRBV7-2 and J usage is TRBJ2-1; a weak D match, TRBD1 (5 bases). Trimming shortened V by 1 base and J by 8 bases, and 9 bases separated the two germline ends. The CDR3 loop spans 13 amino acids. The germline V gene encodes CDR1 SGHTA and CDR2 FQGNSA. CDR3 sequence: CASSLGVGHEQFF. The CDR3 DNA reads TGTGCCAGCAGCTTAGGGGTGGGGCATGAGCAGTTCTTC.

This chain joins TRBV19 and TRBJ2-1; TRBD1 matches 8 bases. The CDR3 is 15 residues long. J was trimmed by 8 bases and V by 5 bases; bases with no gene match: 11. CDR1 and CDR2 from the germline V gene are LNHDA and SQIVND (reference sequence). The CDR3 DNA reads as TGTGCCAGTAGTCCCCGACAGGGGTTCTCGTATGAGCAGTTCTTC. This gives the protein CASSPRQGFSYEQFF.

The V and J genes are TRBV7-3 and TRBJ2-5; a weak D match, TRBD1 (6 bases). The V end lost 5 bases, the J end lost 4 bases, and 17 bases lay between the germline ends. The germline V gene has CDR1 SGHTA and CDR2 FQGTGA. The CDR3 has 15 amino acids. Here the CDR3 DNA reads TGTGCCAGCAGCAAAACAACAGGGTTAGGAGAGACCCAGTACTTC. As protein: CASSKTTGLGETQYF.